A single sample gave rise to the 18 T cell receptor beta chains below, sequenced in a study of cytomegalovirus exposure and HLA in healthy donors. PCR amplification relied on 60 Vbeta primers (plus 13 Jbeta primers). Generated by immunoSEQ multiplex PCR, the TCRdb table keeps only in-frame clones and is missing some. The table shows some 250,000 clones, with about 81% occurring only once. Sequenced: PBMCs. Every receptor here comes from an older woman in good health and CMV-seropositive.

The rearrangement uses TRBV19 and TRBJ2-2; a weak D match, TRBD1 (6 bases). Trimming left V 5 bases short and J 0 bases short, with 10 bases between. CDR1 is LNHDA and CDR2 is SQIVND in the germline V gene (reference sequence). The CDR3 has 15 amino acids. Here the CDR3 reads CASSSGTPNTGELFF. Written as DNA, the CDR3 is TGTGCCAGTAGTTCTGGGACACCGAACACCGGGGAGCTGTTTTTT. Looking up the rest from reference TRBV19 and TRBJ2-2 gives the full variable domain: DGGITQSPKYLFRKEGQNVTLSCEQNLNHDAMYWYRQDPGQGLRLIYYSQIVNDFQKGDIAEGYSVSREKKESFPLTVTSAQKNPTAFYLCASSSGTPNTGELFFGEGSRLTVL.

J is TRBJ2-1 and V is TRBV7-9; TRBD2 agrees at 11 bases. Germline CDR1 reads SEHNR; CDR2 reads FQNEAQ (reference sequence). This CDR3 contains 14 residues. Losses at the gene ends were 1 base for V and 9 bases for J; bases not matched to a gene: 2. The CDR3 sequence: CASSLGGTSGEQFF. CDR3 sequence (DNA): TGTGCCAGCAGCTTAGGTGGGACTAGCGGTGAGCAGTTCTTC.

DNA for the CDR3: TGCGCCAGCAGCTTCCATGAGAGGTCGGGGGAGCAGTACTTC. This sequence encodes CASSFHERSGEQYF. The chain is built from TRBV5-1 and TRBJ2-7; maybe TRBD2 (5 bases). Germline loops: CDR1 SGHRS, CDR2 YFSETQ. Trimming stripped 2 bases from V and 7 bases from J, with 16 bases between. The CDR3 is made up of 14 amino acids.

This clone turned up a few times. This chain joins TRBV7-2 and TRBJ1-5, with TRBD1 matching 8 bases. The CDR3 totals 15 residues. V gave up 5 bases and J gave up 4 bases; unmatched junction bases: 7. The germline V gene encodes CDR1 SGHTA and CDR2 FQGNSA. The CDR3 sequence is CASSRGQGWNQPQHF. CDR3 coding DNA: TGTGCCAGCAGCCGCGGACAGGGATGGAATCAGCCCCAGCATTTT.

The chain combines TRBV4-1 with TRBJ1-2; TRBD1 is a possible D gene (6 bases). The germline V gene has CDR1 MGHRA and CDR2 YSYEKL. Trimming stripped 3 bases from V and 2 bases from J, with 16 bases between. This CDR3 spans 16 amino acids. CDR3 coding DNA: TGCGCCAGCAGCCAGACCCTGTTTAGGGGGAACTATGGCTACACCTTC. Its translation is CASSQTLFRGNYGYTF.

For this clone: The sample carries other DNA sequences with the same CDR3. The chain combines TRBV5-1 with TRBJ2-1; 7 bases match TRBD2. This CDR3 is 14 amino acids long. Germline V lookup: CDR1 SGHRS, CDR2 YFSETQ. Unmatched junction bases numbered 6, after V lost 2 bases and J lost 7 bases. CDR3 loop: CASSFRDYSNEQFF. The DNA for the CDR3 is TGCGCCAGCAGCTTCCGGGACTATAGTAATGAGCAGTTCTTC.

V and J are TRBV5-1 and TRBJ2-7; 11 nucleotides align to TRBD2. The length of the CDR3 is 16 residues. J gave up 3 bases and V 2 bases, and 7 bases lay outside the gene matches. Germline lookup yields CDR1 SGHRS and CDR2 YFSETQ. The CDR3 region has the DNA TGCGCCAGCAGCTTAACTAGCGGGAGCTCCAACTACGAGCAGTACTTC. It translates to CASSLTSGSSNYEQYF.

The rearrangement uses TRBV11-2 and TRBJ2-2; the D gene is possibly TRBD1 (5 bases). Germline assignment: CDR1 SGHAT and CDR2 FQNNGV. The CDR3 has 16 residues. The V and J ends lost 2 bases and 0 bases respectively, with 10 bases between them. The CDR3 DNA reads TGTGCCAGCAGCTTACCCCAGGGCACGAACACCGGGGAGCTGTTTTTT. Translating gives CASSLPQGTNTGELFF.

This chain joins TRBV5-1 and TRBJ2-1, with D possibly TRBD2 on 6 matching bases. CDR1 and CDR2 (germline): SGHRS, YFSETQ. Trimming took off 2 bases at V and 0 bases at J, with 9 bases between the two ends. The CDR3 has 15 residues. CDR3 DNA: TGCGCCAGCAGCTTTCTGGACTACTCCTACAATGAGCAGTTCTTC. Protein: CASSFLDYSYNEQFF.

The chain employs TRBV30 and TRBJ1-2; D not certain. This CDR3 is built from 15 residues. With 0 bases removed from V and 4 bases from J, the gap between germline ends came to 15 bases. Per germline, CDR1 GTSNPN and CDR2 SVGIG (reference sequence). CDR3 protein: CAWSVQVPRGYGYTF. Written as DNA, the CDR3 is TGTGCCTGGAGTGTACAAGTGCCCCGCGGCTATGGCTACACCTTC.

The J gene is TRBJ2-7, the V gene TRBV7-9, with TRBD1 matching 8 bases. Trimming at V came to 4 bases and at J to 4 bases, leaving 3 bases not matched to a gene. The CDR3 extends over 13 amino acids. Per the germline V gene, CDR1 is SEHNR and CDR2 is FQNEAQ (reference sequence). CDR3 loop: CASSWQGAYEQYF. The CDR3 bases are TGTGCCAGCAGCTGGCAGGGGGCATACGAGCAGTACTTC.

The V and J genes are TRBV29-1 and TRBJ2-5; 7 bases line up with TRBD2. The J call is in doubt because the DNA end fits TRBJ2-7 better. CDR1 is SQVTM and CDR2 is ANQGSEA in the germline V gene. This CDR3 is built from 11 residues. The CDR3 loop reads CSAGGLDEQYF. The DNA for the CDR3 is TGCAGCGCGGGGGGATTAGACGAGCAGTACTTC.

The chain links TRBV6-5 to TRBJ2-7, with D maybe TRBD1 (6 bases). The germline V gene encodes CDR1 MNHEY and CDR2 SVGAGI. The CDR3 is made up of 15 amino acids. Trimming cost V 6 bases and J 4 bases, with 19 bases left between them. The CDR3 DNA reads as TGTGCCAGCAGGCCTAGTATGGCAGGGGAGTACGAGCAGTACTTC. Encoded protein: CASRPSMAGEYEQYF.

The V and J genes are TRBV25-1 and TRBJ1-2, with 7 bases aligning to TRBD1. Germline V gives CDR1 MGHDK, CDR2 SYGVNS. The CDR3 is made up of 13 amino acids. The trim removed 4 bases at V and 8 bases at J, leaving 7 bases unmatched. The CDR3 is CASSGGGLAGYTF. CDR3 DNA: TGTGCCAGCAGTGGAGGGGGCCTAGCCGGCTACACCTTC.

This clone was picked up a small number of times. The CDR3 loop reads CASSWGVATNEKLFF. CDR3 coding DNA: TGTGCCAGCAGTTGGGGAGTTGCAACTAATGAAAAACTGTTTTTT. The rearrangement uses TRBV7-9 and TRBJ1-4; D ambiguous. Germline lookup yields CDR1 SEHNR and CDR2 FQNEAQ (reference sequence). Trimming cost V 6 bases and J 0 bases, with 11 bases left between them. The CDR3 has 15 amino acids.

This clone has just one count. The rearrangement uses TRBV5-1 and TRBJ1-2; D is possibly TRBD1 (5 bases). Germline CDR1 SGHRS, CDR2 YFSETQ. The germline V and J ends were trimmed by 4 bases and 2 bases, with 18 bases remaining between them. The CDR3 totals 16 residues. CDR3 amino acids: CASSPTRGGANYGYTF. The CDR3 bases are TGCGCCAGCAGCCCGACCCGCGGGGGAGCGAACTATGGCTACACCTTC. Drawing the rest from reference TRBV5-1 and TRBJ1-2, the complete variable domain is KAGVTQTPRYLIKTRGQQVTLSCSPISGHRSVSWYQQTPGQGLQFLFEYFSETQRNKGNFPGRFSGRQFSNSRSEMNVSTLELGDSALYLCASSPTRGGANYGYTFGSGTRLTVV.

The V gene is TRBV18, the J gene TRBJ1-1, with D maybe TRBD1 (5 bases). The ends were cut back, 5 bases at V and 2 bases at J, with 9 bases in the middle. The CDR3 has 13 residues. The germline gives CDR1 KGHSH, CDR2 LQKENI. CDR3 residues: CASSGRANTEAFF. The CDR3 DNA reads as TGTGCCAGCTCAGGCAGGGCTAACACTGAAGCTTTCTTT.

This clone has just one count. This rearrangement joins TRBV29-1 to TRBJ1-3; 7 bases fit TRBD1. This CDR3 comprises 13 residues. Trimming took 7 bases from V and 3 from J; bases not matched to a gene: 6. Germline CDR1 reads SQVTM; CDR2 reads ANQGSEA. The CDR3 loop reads CSGAGGIGNTIYF. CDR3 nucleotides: TGCAGCGGGGCAGGGGGAATTGGAAACACCATATATTTT.